This is a list of T cell receptor beta chains from one sample in a study of beta chain features in type 1 diabetes. Assay used: immunoSEQ multiplex PCR; TCRdb lists only in-frame clones, some missing. The table records 680,000 or so clones, around 15% of them present only once. Material for sequencing was naive CD4+ T cells from blood. The source is a man in his late teens or twenties in good health. CDR3s include the opening cysteine and the closing phenylalanine or tryptophan. Each record gives: J gene, D gene, clone size, V gene, CDR3 DNA, CDR3 protein. D genes are given only for firm matches. Clone size, where shown, is once, few, many, or a class for clones that have expanded.

TRBJ1-1	NA	few	TRBV28	TGTGCCAGCAGTCCCCAAGGAAAAATGAACACTGAAGCTTTCTTT	CASSPQGKMNTEAFF
TRBJ2-2	NA	few	TRBV29-1	TGCAGCGTTGAGGGTAACACCGGGGAGCTGTTTTTT	CSVEGNTGELFF
TRBJ2-3	NA	NA	TRBV5-6	TGTGCCAGCAGCTTGGGGCTCCTGACAGATACGCAGTATTTT	CASSLGLLTDTQYF
TRBJ2-5	NA	NA	TRBV27	TGTGCCAGCACGGCCAGGTGGAGGGGACAAGAGACCCAGTACTTC	CASTARWRGQETQYF
TRBJ2-5	NA	NA	TRBV5-4	TGTGCCAGCAGCCCTCCCGGGACTGGAGAGACCCAGTACTTC	CASSPPGTGETQYF
TRBJ2-5	NA	NA	TRBV7-2	TGTGCCAGCAGCTCTCAGGTGCGAGAGACCCAGTACTTC	CASSSQVRETQYF
TRBJ2-7	NA	NA	TRBV2	TGTGCCAGCACGGGGGAACCGGGAGCCTACGAGCAGTACTTC	CASTGEPGAYEQYF
TRBJ2-1	TRBD2	NA	TRBV5-1	TGCGCCAGCAGCTTGGGTGCGGGAGTTAATCGAGGTGAGCAGTTCTTC	CASSLGAGVNRGEQFF
TRBJ2-7	NA	NA	TRBV9	TGTGCCAGCAGCCCTACGCCGACATCGAGGGAGCAGTACTTC	CASSPTPTSREQYF
TRBJ1-5	NA	few	TRBV7-9	TGTGCCAGCAGCTTAGCGGAGCGTCAGCCCCAGCATTTT	CASSLAERQPQHF
TRBJ2-1	NA	NA	TRBV7-9	TGTGCCAGCAGCCGCGAACTAGCTAACTCCTACAATGAGCAGTTCTTC	CASSRELANSYNEQFF
TRBJ2-1	NA	few	TRBV5-1	TGCGCCAGCAGCTTTGTCCTCGGGCGTGAGCAGTTCTTC	CASSFVLGREQFF
TRBJ2-5	NA	few	TRBV29-1	TGCAGCGTTGAGGTTGCAGGGCACCAAGAGACCCAGTACTTC	CSVEVAGHQETQYF
TRBJ2-1	NA	NA	TRBV6-5	TGTGCCAGCAGTTACGGGACGAAGGAGCAGTTCTTC	CASSYGTKEQFF
TRBJ1-6	NA	once	TRBV6-5	TGTGCCAGCAGTTACTCGACCAATTCACCCCTCCACTTT	CASSYSTNSPLHF
TRBJ2-4	NA	NA	TRBV6-4	TGTGCCAGCAGTGACTACTCCGGGAACATTCAGTACTTC	CASSDYSGNIQYF
TRBJ1-3	NA	NA	TRBV5-4	TGTGCCAGCAGCTTGAACTCTGGGACCCAAGGCACCATATATTTT	CASSLNSGTQGTIYF
TRBJ2-3	TRBD1	few	TRBV7-3	TGTGCCAGCAGCCGACAGGGGGCAACAGATACGCAGTATTTT	CASSRQGATDTQYF
TRBJ2-7	NA	NA	TRBV27	TGTGCCAGCAGGGACCAGACAGGTTCCTACGAGCAGTACTTC	CASRDQTGSYEQYF
TRBJ2-3	TRBD2	NA	TRBV9	TGTGCCAGCAGCTCCCGTATAGCGGGGACCACAGATACGCAGTATTTT	CASSSRIAGTTDTQYF
TRBJ1-1	NA	few	TRBV5-1	TGCGCCAGCAGCTTGGTCTCGGGGACTGAAGCTTTCTTT	CASSLVSGTEAFF
TRBJ2-7	TRBD1	few	TRBV10-3	TGTGCCATCAGTGGGGACAGGGGCAACGCCGAGCAGTACTTC	CAISGDRGNAEQYF